This entry describes one T cell receptor beta chain. Its antigen is still unknown. Repertoires were generated with immunoSEQ multiplex PCR, while TCRdb's copy carries only in-frame clones and drops some. Among some 20,000 clones listed, roughly 70% were seen once. Prior to sequencing, the ViraFEST assay stimulated PBMC with viral peptide pools, which expanded the antigen-specific CD4+ T cells. The authors isolated CD4+ T cells after nine to eleven days of culture. Researchers swapped half the medium for IL-2 medium on both days 3 and 7. This CDR3 contains 14 residues. Germline loops: CDR1 KGHSH, CDR2 LQKENI. Trimming pared 2 bases from V and 0 bases from J, leaving 8 bases between. This record comes from a study of vaccination effects on CD4 cells after COVID-19. The study, taken as a whole, reports: Late after vaccination, infection- and vaccine-induced clones showed marked clonal contraction.

V is TRBV18 and J is TRBJ2-7; D not resolved. The specimen comprised CD4+ T cells from PBMCs cultured with HCoV-229E spike peptides, sampled before COVID-19 vaccination. The receptor was isolated from a human donor who received a COVID-19 vaccine. The CDR3 region is CASSPRPDSYEQYF. DNA for the CDR3: TGTGCCAGCTCACCAAGACCCGACTCCTACGAGCAGTACTTC.